What follows are 12 T cell receptor beta chains derived from one specimen sequenced in a study of T cells after yellow fever vaccination. TCRdb independently ran MiXCR on the 5' RACE reads; one entry per CDR3 protein. This table holds roughly 120,000 distinct CDR3 sequences, about 6.8% found once. Here the sequenced sample was CD4+ T cells sorted from PBMCs, taken approximately 47 days after the first yellow fever vaccination. These receptors originate from a man in his late teens or twenties who received the YFV17D yellow fever vaccine.

This clonotype was picked up a small number of times. The V and J genes are TRBV20-1 and TRBJ2-5; TRBD2 agrees at 11 bases. Trimming removed 0 bases from V and 3 bases from J; junction bases left unmatched: 3. This CDR3 is 15 amino acids long. Germline values: CDR1 DFQATT, CDR2 SNEGSKA (reference sequence). The CDR3 nucleotides read TGCAGTGCTAGAGATTCGGGACTAGCGGAAGAGACCCAGTACTTC. Protein sequence: CSARDSGLAEETQYF.

This clonotype was counted many times. The genes are TRBV5-1 and TRBJ2-1; 11 bases agree with TRBD1. CDR3 size: 16 residues. The V segment lost 2 bases and the J segment 8 bases; nucleotides outside the gene matches: 9. Germline loops: CDR1 SGHRS, CDR2 YFSETQ. The CDR3 DNA sequence: TGCGCCAGCAGCTTCTCTGGACAGGGGGCGGACGATGAGCAGTTCTTC. It codes for CASSFSGQGADDEQFF. The full variable domain, rest sourced from reference TRBV5-1 and TRBJ2-1, is KAGVTQTPRYLIKTRGQQVTLSCSPISGHRSVSWYQQTPGQGLQFLFEYFSETQRNKGNFPGRFSGRQFSNSRSEMNVSTLELGDSALYLCASSFSGQGADDEQFFGPGTRLTVL.

There are many counts of this clonotype. The chain employs TRBV5-1 and TRBJ1-2, with D possibly being TRBD1 (6 bases). Trimming cost V 5 bases and J 4 bases, with 12 bases left between them. This CDR3 region has 13 residues. Germline-derived CDR1 and CDR2 are SGHRS and YFSETQ. CDR3 coding DNA: TGCGCCAGCAGTCCGGAGGGGGTCTATGGCTACACCTTC. The encoded protein is CASSPEGVYGYTF. Full variable domain (remainder filled in from reference TRBV5-1 and TRBJ1-2): KAGVTQTPRYLIKTRGQQVTLSCSPISGHRSVSWYQQTPGQGLQFLFEYFSETQRNKGNFPGRFSGRQFSNSRSEMNVSTLELGDSALYLCASSPEGVYGYTFGSGTRLTVV.

This clonotype came up many times. The chain recombines TRBV5-1 with TRBJ2-7, with TRBD2 as a possible D gene (6 bases). Trimming shortened V by 0 bases and J by 2 bases, and 9 bases separated the two germline ends. This CDR3 has 14 residues. CDR1 and CDR2 from the germline V gene are SGHRS and YFSETQ. CDR3 bases: TGCGCCAGCAGCTTGGCCGGAGGGACCTACGAGCAGTACTTC. This sequence encodes CASSLAGGTYEQYF. Filled out from reference TRBV5-1 and TRBJ2-7, the complete variable domain reads KAGVTQTPRYLIKTRGQQVTLSCSPISGHRSVSWYQQTPGQGLQFLFEYFSETQRNKGNFPGRFSGRQFSNSRSEMNVSTLELGDSALYLCASSLAGGTYEQYFGPGTRLTVT.

This clonotype was found many times. The CDR3 spells CASSFDRRNYGYTF. The CDR3 DNA reads as TGCGCCAGCAGCTTCGACAGGAGGAACTATGGCTACACCTTC. V is TRBV5-1 and J is TRBJ1-2, with D possibly being TRBD1 (6 bases). Per the germline V gene, CDR1 is SGHRS and CDR2 is YFSETQ. Deletions cut 2 bases from V and 2 bases from J, with 10 bases between. The CDR3 extends over 14 amino acids.

This clonotype occurred many times. V and J are TRBV30 and TRBJ1-5; no clear D. CDR3 size: 13 residues. Germline CDR1 reads GTSNPN; CDR2 reads SVGIG (reference sequence). Trimming took 0 bases from V and 4 from J, leaving 7 bases between them. CDR3 protein: CAWSVRENQPQHF. CDR3 in DNA: TGTGCCTGGAGTGTAAGGGAGAATCAGCCCCAGCATTTT.

This clonotype was seen many times. V and J are TRBV5-1 and TRBJ2-3, with 7 nucleotides matching TRBD2. The V gene end was trimmed by 7 bases and the J gene end by 6 bases; junction bases not matched to a gene: 14. The CDR3 totals 15 residues. CDR1 is SGHRS and CDR2 is YFSETQ in the germline V gene. CDR3 protein: CASYSTSSMSDTQYF. CDR3 in DNA: TGCGCCAGCTATTCGACTAGCTCTATGTCGGATACGCAGTATTTT. Based on the CDR3 plus reference TRBV5-1 and TRBJ2-3, the full variable domain is KAGVTQTPRYLIKTRGQQVTLSCSPISGHRSVSWYQQTPGQGLQFLFEYFSETQRNKGNFPGRFSGRQFSNSRSEMNVSTLELGDSALYLCASYSTSSMSDTQYFGPGTRLTVL.

This clonotype was observed many times. The chain has TRBV4-1 and TRBJ2-3; TRBD2 agrees at 7 bases. With 4 bases clipped from V and 2 bases from J, the junction kept 6 bases outside the gene matches. The CDR3 is 15 amino acids. From germline, CDR1 is MGHRA and CDR2 YSYEKL. The CDR3 loop reads CASSLARGVTDTQYF. Here the CDR3 DNA reads TGCGCCAGCAGCCTTGCTCGGGGGGTCACAGATACGCAGTATTTT.

In this sample, this clonotype turned up many times. This sequence joins TRBV7-9 and TRBJ2-3, with 7 bases fitting TRBD2. CDR3 length: 16 amino acids. With 0 bases clipped from V and 2 bases from J, the junction kept 5 bases outside the gene matches. Germline V gene sequence: CDR1 SEHNR, CDR2 FQNEAQ (reference sequence). The CDR3 reads CASSLAAGANTDTQYF. Written as DNA, the CDR3 is TGTGCCAGCAGCTTAGCGGCGGGAGCGAACACAGATACGCAGTATTTT.

Ten or more counts support this clonotype. The rearrangement uses TRBV4-3 and TRBJ2-7, with D perhaps TRBD2 (6 bases). CDR1 and CDR2 from the germline V gene are LGHNA and YSLEER. This CDR3 has 15 residues. V lost 1 base and J lost 5, with 15 bases in between. The CDR3 sequence: CASSQAPQGLHEQYF. For the CDR3, the DNA is TGCGCCAGCAGCCAAGCTCCCCAGGGACTCCACGAGCAGTACTTC.

Many counts were recorded for this clonotype. The CDR3 reads CAINTGERTEAFF. The CDR3 DNA reads as TGTGCCATCAATACAGGGGAGAGGACTGAAGCTTTCTTT. The chain joins TRBV10-3 to TRBJ1-1; 7 bases are shared with TRBD1. CDR1 is ENHRY and CDR2 is SYGVKD in the germline V gene. V lost 7 bases and J lost 5; bases outside the gene matches: 7. The CDR3 is made up of 13 amino acids.

This clonotype was counted between two and nine times. The rearrangement uses TRBV7-3 and TRBJ2-2; TRBD1 aligns across 8 bases. The CDR3 is 16 residues long. The V gene end was trimmed by 6 bases and the J gene end by 7 bases; junction bases not matched to a gene: 13. In germline, CDR1 is SGHTA, CDR2 FQGTGA. CDR3 protein: CASSSTGTGTGGELFF. CDR3 nucleotide sequence: TGTGCCAGCAGTTCAACCGGGACAGGCACCGGCGGGGAGCTGTTTTTT. Complete variable domain (other parts from reference TRBV7-3 and TRBJ2-2): GAGVSQTPSNKVTEKGKYVELRCDPISGHTALYWYRQSLGQGPEFLIYFQGTGAADDSGLPNDRFFAVRPEGSVSTLKIQRTERGDSAVYLCASSSTGTGTGGELFFGEGSRLTVL.